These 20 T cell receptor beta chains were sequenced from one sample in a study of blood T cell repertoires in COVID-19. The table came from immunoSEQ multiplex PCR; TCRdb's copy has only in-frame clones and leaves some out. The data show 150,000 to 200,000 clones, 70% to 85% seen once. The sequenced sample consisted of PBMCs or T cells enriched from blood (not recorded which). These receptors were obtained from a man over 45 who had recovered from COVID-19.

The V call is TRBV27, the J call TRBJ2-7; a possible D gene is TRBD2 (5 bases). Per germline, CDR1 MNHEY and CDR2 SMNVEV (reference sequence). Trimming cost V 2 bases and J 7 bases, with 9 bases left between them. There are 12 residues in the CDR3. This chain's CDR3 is CASSLPGVEQYF. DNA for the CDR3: TGTGCCAGCAGTTTACCCGGGGTGGAGCAGTACTTC.

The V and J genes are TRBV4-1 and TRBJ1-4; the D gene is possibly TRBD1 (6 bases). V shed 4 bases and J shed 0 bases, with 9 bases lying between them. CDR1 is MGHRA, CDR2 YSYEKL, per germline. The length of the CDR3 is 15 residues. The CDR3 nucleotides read TGCGCCAGCAGCCGGACAGTTGCAACTAATGAAAAACTGTTTTTT. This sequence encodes CASSRTVATNEKLFF.

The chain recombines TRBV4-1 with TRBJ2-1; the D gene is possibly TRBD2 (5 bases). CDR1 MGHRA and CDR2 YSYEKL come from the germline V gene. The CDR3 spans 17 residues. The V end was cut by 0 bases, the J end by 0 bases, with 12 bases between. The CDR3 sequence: CASSQDPTTSSYNEQFF. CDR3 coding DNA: TGCGCCAGCAGCCAAGATCCGACTACTAGCTCCTACAATGAGCAGTTCTTC.

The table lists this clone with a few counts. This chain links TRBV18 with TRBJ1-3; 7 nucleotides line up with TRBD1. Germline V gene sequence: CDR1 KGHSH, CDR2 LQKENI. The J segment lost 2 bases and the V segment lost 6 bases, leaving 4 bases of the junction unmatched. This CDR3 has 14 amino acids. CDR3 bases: TGTGCCAGCTCCCGTGGGACAGCTGGAAACACCATATATTTT. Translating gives CASSRGTAGNTIYF. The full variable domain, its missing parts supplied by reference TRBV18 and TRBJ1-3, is NAGVMQNPRHLVRRRGQEARLRCSPMKGHSHVYWYRQLPEEGLKFMVYLQKENIIDESGMPKERFSAEFPKEGPSILRIQQVVRGDSAAYFCASSRGTAGNTIYFGEGSWLTVV.

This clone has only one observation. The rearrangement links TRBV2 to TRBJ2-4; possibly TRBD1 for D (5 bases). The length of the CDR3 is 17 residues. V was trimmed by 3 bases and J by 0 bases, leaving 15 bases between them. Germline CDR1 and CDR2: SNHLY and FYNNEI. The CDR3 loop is CASSEVGLNLAKNIQYF. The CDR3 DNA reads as TGTGCCAGCAGTGAGGTGGGGCTGAACCTAGCCAAAAACATTCAGTACTTC.

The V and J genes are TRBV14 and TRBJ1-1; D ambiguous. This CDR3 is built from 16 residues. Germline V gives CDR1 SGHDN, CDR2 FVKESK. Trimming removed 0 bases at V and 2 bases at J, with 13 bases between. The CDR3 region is CASSQDRWAGNTEAFF. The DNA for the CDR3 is TGTGCCAGCAGCCAAGATCGTTGGGCAGGCAACACTGAAGCTTTCTTT.

The CDR3 DNA reads as TGCGCCAGCAGCCTGGACAGGGGAAGGGTTGGCTACACCTTC. Its protein product is CASSLDRGRVGYTF. The genes are TRBV5-1 and TRBJ1-2, with 9 bases lining up with TRBD1. V was clipped by 4 bases and J by 7 bases; unmatched bases: 8. The germline V gene has CDR1 SGHRS and CDR2 YFSETQ. The CDR3 has 14 amino acids.

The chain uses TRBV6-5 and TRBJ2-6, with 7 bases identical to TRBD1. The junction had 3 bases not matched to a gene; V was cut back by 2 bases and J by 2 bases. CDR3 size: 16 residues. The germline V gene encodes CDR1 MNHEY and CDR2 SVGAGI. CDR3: CASSYRQGAGANVLTF. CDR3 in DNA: TGTGCCAGCAGTTACCGTCAGGGGGCTGGGGCCAACGTCCTGACTTTC.

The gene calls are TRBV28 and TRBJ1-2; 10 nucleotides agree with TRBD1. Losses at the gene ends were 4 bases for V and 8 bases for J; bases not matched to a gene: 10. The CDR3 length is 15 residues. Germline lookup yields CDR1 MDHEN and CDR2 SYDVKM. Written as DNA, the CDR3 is TGTGCCAGCAGTTCACCCGGGACAGGGGTTTGGGGCTACACCTTC. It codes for CASSSPGTGVWGYTF.

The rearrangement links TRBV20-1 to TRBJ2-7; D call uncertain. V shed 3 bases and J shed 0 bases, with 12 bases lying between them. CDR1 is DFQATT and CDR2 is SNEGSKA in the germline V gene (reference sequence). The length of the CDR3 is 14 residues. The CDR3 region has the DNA TGCAGTGCTAGTCGCCAGGTTAGCTCCTACGAGCAGTACTTC. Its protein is CSASRQVSSYEQYF.

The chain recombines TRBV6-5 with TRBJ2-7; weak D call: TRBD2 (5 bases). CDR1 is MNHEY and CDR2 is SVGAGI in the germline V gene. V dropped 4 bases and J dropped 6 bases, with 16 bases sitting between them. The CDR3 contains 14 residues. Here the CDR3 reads CASSSLTGSAEQYF. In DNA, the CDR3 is TGTGCCAGCAGTTCGTTGACCGGTAGCGCCGAGCAGTACTTC.

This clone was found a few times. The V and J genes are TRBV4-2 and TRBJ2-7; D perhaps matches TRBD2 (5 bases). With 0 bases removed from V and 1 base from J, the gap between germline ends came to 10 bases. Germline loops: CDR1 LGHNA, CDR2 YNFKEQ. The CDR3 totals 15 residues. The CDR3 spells CASSQEPSRSYEQYF. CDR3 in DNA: TGTGCCAGCAGCCAAGAGCCTAGCAGGTCCTACGAGCAGTACTTC.

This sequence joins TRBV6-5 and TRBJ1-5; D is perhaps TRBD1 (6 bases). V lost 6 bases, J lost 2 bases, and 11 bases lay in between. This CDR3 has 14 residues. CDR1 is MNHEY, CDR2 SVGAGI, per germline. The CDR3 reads CASSPDSGNQPQHF. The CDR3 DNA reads TGTGCCAGCAGCCCGGACAGCGGCAATCAGCCCCAGCATTTT.

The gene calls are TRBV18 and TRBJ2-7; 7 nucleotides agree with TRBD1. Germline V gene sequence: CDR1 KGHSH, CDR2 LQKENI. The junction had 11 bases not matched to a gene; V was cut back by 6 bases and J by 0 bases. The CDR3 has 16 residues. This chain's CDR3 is CASSPPGTVPSYEQYF. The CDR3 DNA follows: TGTGCCAGCTCCCCCCCCGGGACAGTCCCCTCCTACGAGCAGTACTTC. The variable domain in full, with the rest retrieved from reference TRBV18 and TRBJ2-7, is NAGVMQNPRHLVRRRGQEARLRCSPMKGHSHVYWYRQLPEEGLKFMVYLQKENIIDESGMPKERFSAEFPKEGPSILRIQQVVRGDSAAYFCASSPPGTVPSYEQYFGPGTRLTVT.

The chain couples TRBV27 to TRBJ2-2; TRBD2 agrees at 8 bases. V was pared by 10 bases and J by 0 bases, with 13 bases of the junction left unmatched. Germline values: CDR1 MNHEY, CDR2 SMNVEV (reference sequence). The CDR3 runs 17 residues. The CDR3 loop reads CATQRGTRLANTGELFF. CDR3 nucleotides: TGTGCCACCCAAAGGGGGACTAGGCTCGCGAACACCGGGGAGCTGTTTTTT.

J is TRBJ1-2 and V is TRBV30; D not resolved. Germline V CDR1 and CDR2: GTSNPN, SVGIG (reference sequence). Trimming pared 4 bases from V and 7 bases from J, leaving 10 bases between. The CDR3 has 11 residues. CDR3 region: CAWIRLSGYTF. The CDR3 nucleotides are TGTGCCTGGATCAGGTTGAGTGGCTACACCTTC. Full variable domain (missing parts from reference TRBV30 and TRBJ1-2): SQTIHQWPATLVQPVGSPLSLECTVEGTSNPNLYWYRQAAGRGLQLLFYSVGIGQISSEVPQNLSASRPQDRQFILSSKKLLLSDSGFYLCAWIRLSGYTFGSGTRLTVV.

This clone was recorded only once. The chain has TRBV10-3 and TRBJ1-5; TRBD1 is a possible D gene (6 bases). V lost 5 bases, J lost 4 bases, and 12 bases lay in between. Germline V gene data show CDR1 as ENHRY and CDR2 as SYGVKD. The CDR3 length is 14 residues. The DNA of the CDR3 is TGTGCCATCAGTCCCCGGACAGTTAATCAGCCCCAGCATTTT. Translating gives CAISPRTVNQPQHF.

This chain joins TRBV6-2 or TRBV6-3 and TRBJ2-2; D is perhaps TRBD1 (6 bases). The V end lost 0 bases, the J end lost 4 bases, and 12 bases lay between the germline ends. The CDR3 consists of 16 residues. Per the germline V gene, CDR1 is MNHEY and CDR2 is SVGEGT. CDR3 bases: TGTGCCAGCAGTTACTCGAAAGGACAGACCACCGGGGAGCTGTTTTTT. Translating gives CASSYSKGQTTGELFF.

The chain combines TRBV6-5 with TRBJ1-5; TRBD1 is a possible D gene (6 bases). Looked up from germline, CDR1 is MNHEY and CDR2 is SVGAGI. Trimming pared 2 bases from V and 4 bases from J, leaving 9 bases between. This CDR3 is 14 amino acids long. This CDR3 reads CASSYAQGNQPQHF. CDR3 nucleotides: TGTGCCAGCAGTTACGCACAGGGAAATCAGCCCCAGCATTTT.

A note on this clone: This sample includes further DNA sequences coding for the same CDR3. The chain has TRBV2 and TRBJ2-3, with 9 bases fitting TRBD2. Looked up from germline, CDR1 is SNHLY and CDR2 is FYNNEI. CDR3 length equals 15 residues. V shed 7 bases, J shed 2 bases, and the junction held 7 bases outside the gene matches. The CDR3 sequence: CASTDSGGITDTQYF. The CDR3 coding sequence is TGTGCCAGCACGGATAGCGGGGGAATCACAGATACGCAGTATTTT.